This section outlines one TCR beta chain sequence together with its context. This entry comes from a study of blood T cell repertoires in COVID-19. CDR1 is ENHRY and CDR2 is SYGVKD in the germline V gene. The CDR3 is 14 amino acids. The J segment lost 3 bases and the V segment lost 6 bases, leaving 2 bases of the junction unmatched. Original processing methods: Nucleated cell counts were estimated from reference gene primer amplification. Sequencing was performed with immunoSEQ multiplex PCR; in TCRdb, only in-frame clones are kept and a portion is missing. The D gene and trimming were derived from the DNA, and the V and J assignments and clone size from that table. Among 120,000 or so clones, approximately 80% were seen once, and the ten largest hold 1.5% to 2%.

The receptor was isolated from a man between 65 and 79 years old with acute or convalescent COVID-19. The material sequenced was peripheral blood. The rearrangement uses TRBV10-3 and TRBJ2-2, with 9 bases aligning to TRBD2. The CDR3 here is CAIRERGDTGELFF. The CDR3 DNA is TGTGCCATCAGGGAGCGGGGGGACACCGGGGAGCTGTTTTTT.